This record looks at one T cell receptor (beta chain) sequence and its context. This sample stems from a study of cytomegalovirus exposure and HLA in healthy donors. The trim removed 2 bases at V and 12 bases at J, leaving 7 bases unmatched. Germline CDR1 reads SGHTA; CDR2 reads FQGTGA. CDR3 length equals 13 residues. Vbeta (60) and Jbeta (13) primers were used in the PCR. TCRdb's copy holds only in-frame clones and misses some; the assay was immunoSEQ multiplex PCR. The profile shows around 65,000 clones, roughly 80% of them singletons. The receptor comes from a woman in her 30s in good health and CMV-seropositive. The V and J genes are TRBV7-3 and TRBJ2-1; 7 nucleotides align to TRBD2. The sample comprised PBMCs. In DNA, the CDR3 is TGTGCCAGCAGCTTAGGGACTAAACAGCTGCAGTTCTTC. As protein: CASSLGTKQLQFF.